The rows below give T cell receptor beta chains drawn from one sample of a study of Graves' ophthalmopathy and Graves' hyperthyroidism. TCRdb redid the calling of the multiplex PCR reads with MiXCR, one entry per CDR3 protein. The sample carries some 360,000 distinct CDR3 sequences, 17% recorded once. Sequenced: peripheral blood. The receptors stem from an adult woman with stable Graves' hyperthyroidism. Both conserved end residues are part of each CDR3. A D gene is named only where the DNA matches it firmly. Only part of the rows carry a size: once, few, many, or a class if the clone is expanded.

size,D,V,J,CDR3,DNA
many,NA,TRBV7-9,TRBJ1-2,CASSHPSTSNYGYTF,TGTGCCAGCAGCCACCCCTCGACTTCTAACTATGGCTACACCTTC
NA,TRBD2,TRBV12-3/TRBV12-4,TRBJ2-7,CASSFWGGVQEQYF,TGTGCCAGCAGTTTCTGGGGGGGAGTTCAGGAGCAGTACTTC
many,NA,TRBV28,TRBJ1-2,CASSLYASSGYTF,TGTGCCAGCAGTTTATACGCCAGCTCTGGCTACACCTTC
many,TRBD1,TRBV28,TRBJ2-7,CASSYLTGAYEQYF,TGTGCCAGCAGTTACCTTACAGGGGCCTACGAGCAGTACTTC
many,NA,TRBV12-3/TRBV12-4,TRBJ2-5,CASSFGGPQWETQYF,TGTGCCAGCAGTTTTGGAGGGCCCCAGTGGGAGACCCAGTACTTC
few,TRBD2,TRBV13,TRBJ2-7,CACSRMWEGEQYF,TGTGCCTGCAGTCGGATGTGGGAGGGCGAGCAGTACTTC
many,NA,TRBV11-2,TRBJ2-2,CASSGLTGLFF,TGTGCCAGCAGCGGCTTAACAGGGTTGTTTTTT
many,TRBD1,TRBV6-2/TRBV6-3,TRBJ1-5,CASSYSGGGQPQHF,TGTGCCAGCAGTTATTCAGGGGGAGGCCAGCCCCAGCATTTT
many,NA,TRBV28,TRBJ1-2,CATYGHPYYGYTF,TGTGCCACCTACGGACACCCTTACTATGGCTACACCTTC
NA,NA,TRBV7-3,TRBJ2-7,CASGLGPGSYEQYF,TGTGCCAGCGGCTTAGGGCCGGGGAGCTACGAGCAGTACTTC
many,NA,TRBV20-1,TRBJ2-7,CSALSPPGTYEQHF,TGCAGTGCTCTCAGTCCCCCAGGGACCTACGAGCAGCACTTC
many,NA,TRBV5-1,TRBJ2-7,CASSLARAYEQYF,TGCGCCAGCAGCTTGGCAAGAGCCTACGAGCAGTACTTC
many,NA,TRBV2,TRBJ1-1,CASSESAGRTEAFF,TGTGCCAGCAGTGAATCGGCAGGGCGAACTGAAGCTTTCTTT
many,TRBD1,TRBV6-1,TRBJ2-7,CASSSNGQGNEQYF,TGTGCCAGCAGCAGCAACGGACAGGGCAACGAGCAGTACTTC
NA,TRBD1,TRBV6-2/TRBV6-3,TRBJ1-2,CASSYLTTGGYGYTF,TGTGCCAGCAGTTACTTAACGACAGGGGGCTATGGCTACACCTTC
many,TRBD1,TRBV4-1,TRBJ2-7,CASSQGPTNRGTYEQYF,TGCGCCAGCAGCCAAGGCCCTACTAACAGGGGCACCTACGAGCAGTACTTC
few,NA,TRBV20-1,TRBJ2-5,CSARGVQETKYF,TGCAGTGCTAGAGGAGTCCAAGAGACCAAGTACTTC
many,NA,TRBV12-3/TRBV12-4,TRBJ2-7,CASSPAGRSSYEQYF,TGTGCCAGCAGCCCGGCGGGACGGAGTTCCTACGAGCAGTACTTC
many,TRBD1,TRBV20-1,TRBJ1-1,CSASERTGGRMNTEAFF,TGCAGTGCTAGCGAAAGGACAGGGGGAAGGATGAACACTGAAGCTTTCTTT
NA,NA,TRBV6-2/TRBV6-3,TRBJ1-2,CASSYSNPDSDLYGYTF,TGTGCCAGCAGTTACTCTAACCCCGACAGTGACCTCTATGGCTACACCTTC
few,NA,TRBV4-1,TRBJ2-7,CASSLGAGDFYEQYF,TGCGCCAGCAGCCTGGGGGCGGGGGACTTCTACGAGCAGTACTTC
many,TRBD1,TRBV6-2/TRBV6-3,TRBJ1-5,CASNQGQGNNQPQHF,TGTGCCAGCAACCAGGGACAGGGAAACAATCAGCCCCAGCATTTT
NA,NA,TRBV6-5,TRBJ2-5,CASTWTLRETQYF,TGTGCCAGCACTTGGACCCTGCGGGAGACCCAGTACTTC
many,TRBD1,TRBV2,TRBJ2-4,CASSEDRGTEYF,TGTGCCAGCAGTGAGGACAGGGGGACAGAGTACTTC
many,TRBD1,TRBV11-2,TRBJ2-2,CASSLGTEITGELFF,TGTGCCAGCAGCTTGGGGACAGAAATTACCGGGGAGCTGTTTTTT
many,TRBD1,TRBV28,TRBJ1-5,CASSLPGQGHQPQHF,TGTGCCAGCAGTTTACCGGGACAGGGCCATCAGCCCCAGCATTTT
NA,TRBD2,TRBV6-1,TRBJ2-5,CASSTRSGGETQYF,TGTGCCAGCAGTACCCGTAGCGGGGGAGAGACCCAGTACTTC
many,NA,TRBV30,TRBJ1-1,CAWSGGGGEVAFF,TGTGCCTGGAGTGGAGGGGGGGGAGAGGTAGCTTTCTTT
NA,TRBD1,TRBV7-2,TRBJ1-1,CASSLGGGVEAFF,TGTGCCAGCAGCTTAGGAGGGGGCGTTGAAGCTTTCTTT
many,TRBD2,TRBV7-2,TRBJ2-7,CASSPGLAGEDIGYEQYF,TGTGCCAGCAGCCCGGGACTAGCGGGAGAAGATATTGGCTACGAGCAGTACTTC
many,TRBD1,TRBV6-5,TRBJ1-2,CASSPQGADYGYTF,TGTGCCAGCAGTCCACAGGGGGCAGACTATGGCTACACCTTC
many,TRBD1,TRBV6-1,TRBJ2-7,CASSVTTGGLREQYF,TGTGCCAGCAGTGTAACAACAGGGGGCCTTAGGGAGCAGTACTTC
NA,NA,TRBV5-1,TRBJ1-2,CASSVDKYRVKGYTF,TGCGCCAGCAGCGTGGATAAATACAGGGTGAAAGGCTACACCTTC
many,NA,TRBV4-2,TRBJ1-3,CASSQGGTGLSGNTIYF,TGTGCCAGCAGCCAAGGGGGTACAGGGTTATCTGGAAACACCATATATTTT
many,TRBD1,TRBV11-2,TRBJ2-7,CASSTDRVGHEQYF,TGTGCCAGCAGCACGGACAGGGTGGGACACGAGCAGTACTTC
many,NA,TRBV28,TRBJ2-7,CASRQALSSYEQYF,TGTGCCAGCAGGCAGGCACTCAGCTCCTACGAGCAGTACTTC
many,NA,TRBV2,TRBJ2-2,CASSRLSQKNTGELFF,TGTGCCAGCAGTCGGTTATCTCAGAAAAACACCGGGGAGCTGTTTTTT
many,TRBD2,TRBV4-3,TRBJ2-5,CASSQGPGGPGGTQYF,TGCGCCAGCAGCCAAGGACCGGGAGGCCCTGGGGGGACCCAGTACTTC
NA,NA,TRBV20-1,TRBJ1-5,CSASGTVYSNQPQHF,TGCAGTGCTAGTGGGACGGTTTATAGCAATCAGCCCCAGCATTTT
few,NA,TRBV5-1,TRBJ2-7,CASSLNLGQSYEQYF,TGCGCCAGCAGCTTGAATTTGGGTCAGTCCTACGAGCAGTACTTC
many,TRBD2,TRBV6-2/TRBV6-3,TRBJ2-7,CASSPGLAGESRDEQYF,TGTGCCAGCAGTCCGGGACTAGCGGGAGAAAGTCGCGACGAGCAGTACTTC
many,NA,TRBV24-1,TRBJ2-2,CATRGSGTGELFF,TGTGCCACCCGAGGTAGCGGCACCGGGGAGCTGTTTTTT
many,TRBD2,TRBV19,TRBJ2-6,CASSTRRTSGNRGANVLTF,TGTGCCAGTAGTACTAGACGGACTAGCGGGAATCGTGGGGCCAACGTCCTGACTTTC
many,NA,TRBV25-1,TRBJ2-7,CASSEGARHEQYF,TGTGCCAGCAGTGAGGGGGCGCGTCACGAGCAGTACTTC
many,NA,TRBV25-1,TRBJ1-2,CASSESLFEGGGYTF,TGTGCCAGCAGTGAAAGCCTATTTGAGGGGGGTGGCTACACCTTC
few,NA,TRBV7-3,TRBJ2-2,CASSLNRVGGELFF,TGTGCCAGCAGCTTGAACAGGGTTGGCGGGGAGCTGTTTTTT
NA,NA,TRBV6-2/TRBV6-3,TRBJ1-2,CASSNPYDRYYGYTF,TGTGCCAGCAGCAATCCCTATGACCGGTACTATGGCTACACCTTC
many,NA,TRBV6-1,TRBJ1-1,CASSEWADTEAFF,TGTGCCAGCAGTGAATGGGCGGACACTGAAGCTTTCTTT
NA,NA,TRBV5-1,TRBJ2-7,CASSLAPETYEQYF,TGCGCCAGCAGCTTGGCCCCCGAGACCTACGAGCAGTACTTC
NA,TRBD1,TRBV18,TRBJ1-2,CASSLGQGALLGVDGYTF,TGTGCCAGCTCACTCGGACAGGGGGCACTTCTCGGAGTCGACGGCTACACCTTC
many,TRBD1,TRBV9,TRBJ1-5,CASSTGQANQPQHF,TGTGCCAGCAGCACCGGACAGGCCAATCAGCCCCAGCATTTT
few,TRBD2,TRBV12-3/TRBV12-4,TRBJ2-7,CASSQYGTTYEQYF,TGTGCCAGCAGCCAATACGGGACTACTTACGAGCAGTACTTC